The entry that follows covers one TCR beta chain sequence. Its specific antigen is unknown. Base qualities are missing; no much larger clone stands one base away. For commercial TCRB immunosequencing, around 0.5 micrograms of biopsy DNA were submitted for each sample. A two-step, amplification bias-controlled multiplex PCR was used by Adaptive Biotechnology to amplify CDR3 regions from genomic DNA. In the first PCR, primers covered every V and J gene segment, and in the second PCR, barcodes and Illumina adapters were added. An Illumina instrument was used to sequence the CDR3 libraries. The published analysis was carried out like this. The analysis drew on both the pipelines supplied by the vendor and custom analysis of the raw data in R/Bioconductor running R version 3.3.0. Clonality, which ranges from 0 to 1, was calculated as the inverse of the normalised Shannon entropy across all productive clones. High-frequency clones were defined as the share of the repertoire taken up by the top 100 clones, keeping only clones that passed a 95% confidence test. Repertoire diversity was measured with the Simpson index, and overlap between samples was measured with the Morisita-Horn index. TCRdb limited this immuneACCESS table to in-frame rearrangements with V and J called. A share of clones is missing; checked studies link under half to unresolved V genes, and the rest is unexplained. V and J calls and clone size come straight from that table; D and trimming were deduced from the DNA. In this sample the table shows about 16,000 clones, 93% of which occur a single time. The ten largest clones add up to approximately 3.6% of the sample.

The sample comes from a study of T cell repertoires in ileal Crohn's disease (dated by TCRdb to the late 2010s). Regarding the study in general: At the time of surgery, roughly 40% of patients were active smokers, and the median duration of disease was about 8.5 years. A Rutgeerts score higher than i0 was the definition used for endoscopic postoperative recurrence. Running in parallel with the study was a multicentre cohort set up to find predictors of early endoscopic recurrence following ileocolonic resection. TCR repertoire analysis was performed in about 59 Crohn's disease patients drawn from a prospective multicentre cohort. The study sequenced 171 mucosal samples from a few dozen patients, taken at several locations on the surgical specimen and at postoperative endoscopy. About half of the patients received postoperative therapy: about 10 received thiopurines and 15 to 20 received anti-TNF agents. Every patient underwent surgery because of a complication, which was stricturing disease in about 61% of cases and penetrating disease in about 39%.

Overall study results and their limits: Only a subgroup of patients, of unstated size, had mucosal CD4 and CD8 T cells sorted and sequenced. Endoscopic recurrence was found to be associated with higher high-frequency clone percentages at surgery, and recurrence was observed in all patients with clonality above 26.8% (18/57). Compared with CD4 T cells, sorted CD8 T cells held more high-frequency clones, which suggests that the mucosal expansions were mostly CD8. A significantly higher proportion of clonal expansions was observed in active smokers at surgery than in non-smokers (roughly 27% vs 19%, p=0.02).

To be eligible, patients had to be adults with ileal or ileocolonic Crohn's disease and an indication for ileocolonic resection. Whole ileal mucosal biopsies were stored frozen at -80°C before DNA extraction. Genomic DNA was isolated from frozen whole biopsies using a TRizol-based method, and the DNA was quantified with a NanoDrop 2000 spectrophotometer. According to the germline V gene, CDR1 reads SGHAT and CDR2 reads FQNNGV. The germline V and J ends show losses of 2 bases and 6 bases respectively, and no gene match explains 3 bases of the junction. Including cysteine and phenylalanine, the CDR3 has 14 amino acids. Only CDR3 DNA is held: 42 bases, read in frame from base 1.

Sample: ileal tissue. This clonotype was obtained from an adult with Crohn's disease. The V gene is TRBV11-2 and the J gene is TRBJ2-2; TRBD1 lines up with 7 middle nucleotides. The CDR3 sequence is CASSLTGDPGELFF. The DNA reads TGTGCCAGCAGCTTAACAGGGGACCCCGGGGAGCTGTTTTTT.